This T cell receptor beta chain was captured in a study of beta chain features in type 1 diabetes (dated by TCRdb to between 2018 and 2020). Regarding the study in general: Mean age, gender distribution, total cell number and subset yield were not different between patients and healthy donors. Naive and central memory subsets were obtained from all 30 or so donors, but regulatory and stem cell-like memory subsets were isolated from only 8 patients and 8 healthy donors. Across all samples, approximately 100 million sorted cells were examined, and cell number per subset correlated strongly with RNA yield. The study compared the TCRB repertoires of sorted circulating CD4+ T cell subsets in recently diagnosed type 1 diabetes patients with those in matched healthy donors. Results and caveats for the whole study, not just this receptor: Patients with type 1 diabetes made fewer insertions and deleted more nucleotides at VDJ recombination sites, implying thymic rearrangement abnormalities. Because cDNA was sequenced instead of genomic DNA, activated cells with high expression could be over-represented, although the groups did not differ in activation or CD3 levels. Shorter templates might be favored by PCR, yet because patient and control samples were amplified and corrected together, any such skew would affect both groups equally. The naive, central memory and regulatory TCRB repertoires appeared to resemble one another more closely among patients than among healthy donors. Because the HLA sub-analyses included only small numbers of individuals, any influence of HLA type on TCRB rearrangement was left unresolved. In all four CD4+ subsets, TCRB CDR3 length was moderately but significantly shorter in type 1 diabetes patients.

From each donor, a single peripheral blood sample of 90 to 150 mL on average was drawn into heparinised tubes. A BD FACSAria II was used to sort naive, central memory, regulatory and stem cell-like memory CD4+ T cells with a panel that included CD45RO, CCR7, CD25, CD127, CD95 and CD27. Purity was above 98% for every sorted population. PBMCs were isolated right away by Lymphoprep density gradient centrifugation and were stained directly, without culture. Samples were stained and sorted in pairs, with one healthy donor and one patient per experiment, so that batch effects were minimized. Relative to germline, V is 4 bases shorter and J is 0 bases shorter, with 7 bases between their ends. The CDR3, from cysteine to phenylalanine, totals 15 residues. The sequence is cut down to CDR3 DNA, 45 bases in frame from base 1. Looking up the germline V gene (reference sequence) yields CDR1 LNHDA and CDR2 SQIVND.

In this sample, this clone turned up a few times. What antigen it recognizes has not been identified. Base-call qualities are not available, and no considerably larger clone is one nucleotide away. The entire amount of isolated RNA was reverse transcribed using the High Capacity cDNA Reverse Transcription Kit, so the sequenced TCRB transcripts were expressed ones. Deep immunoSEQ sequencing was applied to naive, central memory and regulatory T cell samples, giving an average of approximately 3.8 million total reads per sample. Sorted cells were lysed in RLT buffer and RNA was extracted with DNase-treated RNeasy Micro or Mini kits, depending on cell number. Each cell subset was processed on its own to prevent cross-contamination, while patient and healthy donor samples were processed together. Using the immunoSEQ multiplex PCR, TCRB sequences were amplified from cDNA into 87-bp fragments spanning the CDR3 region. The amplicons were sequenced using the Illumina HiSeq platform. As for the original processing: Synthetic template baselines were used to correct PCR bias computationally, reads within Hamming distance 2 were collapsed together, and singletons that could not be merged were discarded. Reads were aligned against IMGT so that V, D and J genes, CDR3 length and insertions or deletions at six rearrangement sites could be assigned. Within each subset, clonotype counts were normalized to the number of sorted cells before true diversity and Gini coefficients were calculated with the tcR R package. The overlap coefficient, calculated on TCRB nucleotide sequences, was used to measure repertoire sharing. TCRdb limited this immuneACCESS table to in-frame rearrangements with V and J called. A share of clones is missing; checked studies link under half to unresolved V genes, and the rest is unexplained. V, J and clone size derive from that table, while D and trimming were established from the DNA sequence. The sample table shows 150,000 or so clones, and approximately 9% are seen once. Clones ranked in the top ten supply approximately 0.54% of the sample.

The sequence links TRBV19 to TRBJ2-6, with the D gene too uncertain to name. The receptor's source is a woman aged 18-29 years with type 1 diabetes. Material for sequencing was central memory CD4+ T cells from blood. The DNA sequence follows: TGTGCCAGTAGTAAGCACCACTCTGGGGCCAACGTCCTGACTTTC. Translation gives CASSKHHSGANVLTF.